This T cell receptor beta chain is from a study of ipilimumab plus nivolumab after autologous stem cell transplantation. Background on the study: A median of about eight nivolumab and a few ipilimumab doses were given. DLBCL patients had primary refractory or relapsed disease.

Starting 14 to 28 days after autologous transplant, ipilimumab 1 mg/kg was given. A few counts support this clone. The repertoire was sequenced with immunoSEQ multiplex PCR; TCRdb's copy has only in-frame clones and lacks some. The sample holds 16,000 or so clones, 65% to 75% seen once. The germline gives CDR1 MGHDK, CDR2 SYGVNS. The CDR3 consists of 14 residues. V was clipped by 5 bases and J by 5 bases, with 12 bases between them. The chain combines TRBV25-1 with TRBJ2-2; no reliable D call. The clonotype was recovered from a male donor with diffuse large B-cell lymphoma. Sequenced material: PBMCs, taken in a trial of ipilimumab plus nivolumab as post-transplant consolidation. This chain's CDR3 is CASSSMGRTGELFF. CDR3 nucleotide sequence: TGTGCCAGCAGTTCCATGGGTAGAACCGGGGAGCTGTTTTTT.